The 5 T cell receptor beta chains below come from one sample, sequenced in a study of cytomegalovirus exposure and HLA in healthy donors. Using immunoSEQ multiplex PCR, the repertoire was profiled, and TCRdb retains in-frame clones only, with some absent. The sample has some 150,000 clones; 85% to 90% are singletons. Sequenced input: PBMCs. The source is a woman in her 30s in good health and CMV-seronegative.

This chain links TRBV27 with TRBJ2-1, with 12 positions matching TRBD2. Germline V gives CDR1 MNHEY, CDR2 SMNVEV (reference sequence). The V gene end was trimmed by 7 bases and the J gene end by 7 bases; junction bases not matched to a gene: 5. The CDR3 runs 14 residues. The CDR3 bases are TGTGCCAGCAACCCTAGCGGGGGGGCGAATGAGCAGTTCTTC. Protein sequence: CASNPSGGANEQFF.

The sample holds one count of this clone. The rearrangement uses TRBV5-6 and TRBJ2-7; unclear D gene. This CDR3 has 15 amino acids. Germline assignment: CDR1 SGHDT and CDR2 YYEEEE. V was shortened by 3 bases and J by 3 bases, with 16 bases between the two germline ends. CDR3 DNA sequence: TGTGCCAGCAGCTCACCATTCGACAAAAGCTACGAGCAGTACTTC. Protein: CASSSPFDKSYEQYF.

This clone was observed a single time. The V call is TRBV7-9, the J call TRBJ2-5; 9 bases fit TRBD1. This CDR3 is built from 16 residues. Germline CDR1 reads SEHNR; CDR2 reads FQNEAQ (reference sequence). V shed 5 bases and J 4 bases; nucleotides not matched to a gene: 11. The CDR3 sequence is CASSLGSGQGIETQYF. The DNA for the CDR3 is TGTGCCAGCAGCCTAGGGAGCGGACAGGGGATAGAGACCCAGTACTTC.

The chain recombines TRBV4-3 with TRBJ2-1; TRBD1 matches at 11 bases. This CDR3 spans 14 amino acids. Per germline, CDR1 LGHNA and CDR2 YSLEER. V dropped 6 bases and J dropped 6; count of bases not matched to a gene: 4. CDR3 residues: CASRPGTGGNEQFF. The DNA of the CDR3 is TGCGCCAGCAGACCCGGGACAGGGGGCAATGAGCAGTTCTTC.

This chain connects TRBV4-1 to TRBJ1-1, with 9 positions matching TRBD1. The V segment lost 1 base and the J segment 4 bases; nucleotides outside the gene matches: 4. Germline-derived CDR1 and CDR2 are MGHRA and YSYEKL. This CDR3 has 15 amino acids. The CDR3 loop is CASSQAGTGFTEAFF. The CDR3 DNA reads TGCGCCAGCAGCCAAGCCGGGACAGGGTTCACTGAAGCTTTCTTT.